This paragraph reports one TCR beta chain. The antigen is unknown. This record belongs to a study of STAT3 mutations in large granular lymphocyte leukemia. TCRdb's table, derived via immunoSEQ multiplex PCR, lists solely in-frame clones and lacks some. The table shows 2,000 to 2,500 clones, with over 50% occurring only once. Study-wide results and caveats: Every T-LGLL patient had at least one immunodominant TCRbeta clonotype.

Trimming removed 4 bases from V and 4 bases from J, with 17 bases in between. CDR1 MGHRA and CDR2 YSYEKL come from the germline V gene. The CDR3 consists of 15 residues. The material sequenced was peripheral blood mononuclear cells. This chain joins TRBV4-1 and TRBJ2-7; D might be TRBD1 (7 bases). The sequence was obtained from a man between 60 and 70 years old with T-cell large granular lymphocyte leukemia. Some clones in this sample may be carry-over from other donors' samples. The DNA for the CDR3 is TGCGCCAGCAGCCTTGAGGGGCAGGGGGGTTACGAGCAGTACTTC. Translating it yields CASSLEGQGGYEQYF.